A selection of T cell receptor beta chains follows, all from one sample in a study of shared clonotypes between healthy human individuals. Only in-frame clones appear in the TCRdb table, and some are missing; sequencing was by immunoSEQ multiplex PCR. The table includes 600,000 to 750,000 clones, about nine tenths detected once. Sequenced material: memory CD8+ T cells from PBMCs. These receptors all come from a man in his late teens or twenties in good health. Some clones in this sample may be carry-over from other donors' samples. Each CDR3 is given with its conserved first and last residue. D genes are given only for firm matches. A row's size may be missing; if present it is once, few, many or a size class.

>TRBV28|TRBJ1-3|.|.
CASTLGFSGNTIYF
TGTGCCAGCACCCTCGGATTCTCTGGAAACACCATATATTTT
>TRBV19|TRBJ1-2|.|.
CASSIGQGPPNYGYTF
TGTGCCAGTAGTATAGGCCAGGGGCCTCCTAACTATGGCTACACCTTC
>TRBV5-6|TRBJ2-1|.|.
CASSLNRDYNEQFF
TGTGCCAGCAGCTTGAACAGGGACTACAATGAGCAGTTCTTC
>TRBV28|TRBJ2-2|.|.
CASSPPRGQDTGELFF
TGTGCCAGCAGCCCTCCGCGGGGTCAAGACACCGGGGAGCTGTTTTTT
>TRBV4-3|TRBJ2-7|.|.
CASSQANRAGYEQYF
TGCGCCAGCAGCCAAGCAAACAGGGCGGGGTACGAGCAGTACTTC
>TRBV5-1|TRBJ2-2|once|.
CASSLYTGELFF
TGCGCCAGCAGCCTATACACCGGGGAGCTGTTTTTT
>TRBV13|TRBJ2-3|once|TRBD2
CASSLEASGMKEGDTQYF
TGTGCCAGCAGCTTAGAGGCTAGCGGGATGAAGGAGGGAGATACGCAGTATTTT
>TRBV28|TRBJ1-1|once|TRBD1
CASVPGQGGGNTEAFF
TGTGCCAGCGTTCCGGGACAGGGAGGAGGGAACACTGAAGCTTTCTTT
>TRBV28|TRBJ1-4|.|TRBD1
CASSLSSGTGNEKLFF
TGTGCCAGCAGTTTATCCTCTGGGACAGGGAACGAAAAACTGTTTTTT
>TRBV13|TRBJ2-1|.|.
CASSFDARDLYNEQFF
TGTGCCAGCAGCTTCGACGCCCGGGACTTATACAATGAGCAGTTCTTC
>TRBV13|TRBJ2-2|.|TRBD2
CASSTSSGANTGELFF
TGTGCCAGCAGCACCTCTAGCGGGGCAAACACCGGGGAGCTGTTTTTT
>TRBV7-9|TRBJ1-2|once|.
CASRQAGNYGYTF
TGTGCCAGCAGACAAGCAGGGAACTATGGCTACACCTTC
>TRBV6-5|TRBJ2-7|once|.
CASSYGERVSEQYF
TGTGCCAGCAGCTACGGGGAGCGGGTCAGCGAGCAGTACTTC
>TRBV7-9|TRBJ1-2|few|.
CASSSGPPFYGYTF
TGTGCCAGCAGCTCTGGGCCCCCCTTCTATGGCTACACCTTC
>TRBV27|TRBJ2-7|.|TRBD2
CASAPSVGGKSYEQYF
TGTGCCAGCGCCCCTTCTGTGGGAGGGAAATCCTACGAGCAGTACTTC
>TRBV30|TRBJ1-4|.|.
CAWSHSGYILFF
TGTGCCTGGTCCCATTCGGGATATATCCTGTTTTTT
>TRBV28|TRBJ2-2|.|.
CASRLRVTGELFF
TGTGCCAGCAGGCTCAGGGTGACCGGGGAGCTGTTTTTT
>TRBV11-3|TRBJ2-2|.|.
CASSQGRTSPGELFF
TGTGCCAGCAGCCAGGGGCGGACCTCGCCCGGGGAGCTGTTTTTT
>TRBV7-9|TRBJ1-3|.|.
CASSLEVWGAGNTIYF
TGTGCCAGCAGCTTAGAAGTATGGGGGGCTGGAAACACCATATATTTT
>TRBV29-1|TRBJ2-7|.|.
CSVADLFVGAYEQYF
TGCAGCGTTGCTGACCTTTTCGTGGGGGCCTACGAGCAGTACTTC
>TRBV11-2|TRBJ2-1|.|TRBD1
CASSSTVLQGAAEQFF
TGTGCCAGCAGCTCGACGGTATTACAGGGGGCGGCTGAGCAGTTCTTC
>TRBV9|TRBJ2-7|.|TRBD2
CASSPGGYEQYF
TGTGCCAGCAGCCCGGGGGGATACGAGCAGTACTTC
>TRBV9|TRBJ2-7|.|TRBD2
CASSPLPSGGSYEQYF
TGTGCCAGCAGCCCCCTTCCTAGCGGGGGATCCTACGAGCAGTACTTC
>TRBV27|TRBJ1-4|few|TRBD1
CASRGTGAEKLFF
TGTGCCAGCAGGGGGACAGGGGCTGAAAAACTGTTTTTT
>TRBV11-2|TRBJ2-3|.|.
CASSLVLASTDTQYF
TGTGCCAGCAGCTTAGTACTAGCCTCCACAGATACGCAGTATTTT
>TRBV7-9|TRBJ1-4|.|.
CASSSLGGEAKLFF
TGTGCCAGCAGCTCACTCGGGGGAGAGGCGAAACTGTTTTTT
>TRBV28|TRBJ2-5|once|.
CASRTRQYQETQYF
TGTGCCAGCCGGACACGACAGTACCAAGAGACCCAGTACTTC
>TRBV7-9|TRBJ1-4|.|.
CASSLLETQVKATNEKLFF
TGTGCCAGCAGCTTACTGGAGACCCAGGTTAAGGCAACTAATGAAAAACTGTTTTTT
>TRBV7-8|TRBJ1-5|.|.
CASSLGTDSNQPQHF
TGTGCCAGCAGCTTAGGCACTGATAGCAATCAGCCCCAGCATTTT
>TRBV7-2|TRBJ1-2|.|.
CASSPTFQGRYGYTF
TGTGCCAGCAGCCCCACCTTTCAGGGGCGGTATGGCTACACCTTC